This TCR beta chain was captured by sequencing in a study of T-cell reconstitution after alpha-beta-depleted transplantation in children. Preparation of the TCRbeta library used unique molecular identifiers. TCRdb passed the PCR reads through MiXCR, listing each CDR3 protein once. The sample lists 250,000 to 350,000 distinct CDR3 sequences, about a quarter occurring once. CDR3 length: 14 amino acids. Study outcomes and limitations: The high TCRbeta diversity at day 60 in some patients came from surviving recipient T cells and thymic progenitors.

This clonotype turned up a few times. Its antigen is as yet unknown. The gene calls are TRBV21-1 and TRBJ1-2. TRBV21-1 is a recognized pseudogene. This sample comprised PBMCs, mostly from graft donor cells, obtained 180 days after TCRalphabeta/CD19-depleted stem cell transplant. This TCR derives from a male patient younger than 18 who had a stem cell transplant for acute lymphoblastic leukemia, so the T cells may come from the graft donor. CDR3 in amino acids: CASSKESAVYGYTF. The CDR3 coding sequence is TGTGCCAGCAGCAAAGAGTCAGCCGTATATGGCTACACCTTC.